Shown below are 25 T cell receptor beta chains from a single sample sequenced in a study of cytomegalovirus exposure and HLA in healthy donors. Use of 60 Vbeta and 13 Jbeta primers characterized the PCR. Measured with immunoSEQ multiplex PCR; TCRdb has only the in-frame clones, and not every one. This table has tens of thousands of clones, around 78% appearing once. Sequenced input: PBMCs. These receptor sequences come from a male donor in good health and CMV-seropositive.

The chain combines TRBV6-1 with TRBJ2-3; D might be TRBD2 (6 bases). The V and J ends lost 7 bases and 4 bases respectively, with 18 bases between them. Germline V lookup: CDR1 MNHNS, CDR2 SASEGT. CDR3 length: 15 residues. In DNA, the CDR3 is TGTGCCAGCACCGCAGAGCGGGTCGTTCCAGATACGCAGTATTTT. It codes for CASTAERVVPDTQYF.

The chain links TRBV5-4 to TRBJ1-4; possible D gene TRBD1, 5 bases. This CDR3 comprises 12 residues. V was clipped by 6 bases and J by 6 bases, with 9 bases between them. CDR1 and CDR2 (germline): SGHNT, YYREEE (reference sequence). CDR3 nucleotides: TGTGCCAGCAAGGGGTTGGATGAAAAACTGTTTTTT. It translates to CASKGLDEKLFF.

V is TRBV2 and J is TRBJ1-2; 9 bases are shared with TRBD1. The CDR3 has 16 residues. The ends lost 6 bases at V and 1 base at J; junction bases unmatched: 9. Germline CDR1 and CDR2: SNHLY and FYNNEI. CDR3 residues: CASSIVQGADNYGYTF. CDR3 DNA: TGTGCCAGCAGCATTGTACAGGGGGCGGATAACTATGGCTACACCTTC.

V gene TRBV6-6 combines with J gene TRBJ1-5; TRBD1 is a possible D gene (5 bases). Deletions cut 8 bases from V and 9 bases from J, with 17 bases between. The CDR3 extends over 13 amino acids. Germline CDR1 is MNHNY and CDR2 is SVGAGI (reference sequence). In DNA, the CDR3 is TGTGCCAGCTGTGTGGGGGGAACGATGCCCCAGCATTTT. Protein sequence: CASCVGGTMPQHF.

The J gene is TRBJ2-5, the V gene TRBV6-5; 8 bases align to TRBD1. CDR3 length: 13 amino acids. CDR1 is MNHEY, CDR2 SVGAGI, per germline. Trimming at V came to 10 bases and at J to 5 bases, leaving 9 bases not matched to a gene. Here the CDR3 DNA reads TGTGCCAATAGGACAGGGACGAGGGAGACCCAGTACTTC. As protein: CANRTGTRETQYF.

The CDR3 reads CASSYSNGPYEQYF. DNA for the CDR3: TGTGCCAGCAGTTACTCGAACGGTCCCTACGAGCAGTACTTC. This chain connects TRBV6-5 to TRBJ2-7; D gene unclear. Germline V lookup: CDR1 MNHEY, CDR2 SVGAGI. The CDR3 totals 14 residues. V lost 0 bases to trimming and J lost 2 bases, with 8 bases between them.

The V call is TRBV7-8, the J call TRBJ2-5; D possibly corresponds to TRBD2 (6 bases). The V and J ends lost 5 bases and 4 bases respectively, with 20 bases between them. This CDR3 contains 16 residues. The V gene's germline CDR1 is SGHVS and CDR2 FQNEAQ. The CDR3 nucleotides are TGTGCCAGCAGCAAGGCTTGGAGGGAGGTGGCAGAGACCCAGTACTTC. This gives the protein CASSKAWREVAETQYF.

V and J are TRBV29-1 and TRBJ2-3; perhaps TRBD2 as D (5 bases). This CDR3 contains 13 residues. Trimming pared 0 bases from V and 7 bases from J, leaving 11 bases between. Germline assignment: CDR1 SQVTM and CDR2 ANQGSEA. CDR3 region: CSVEDKASYTQYF. DNA for the CDR3: TGCAGCGTTGAAGATAAGGCTAGCTATACGCAGTATTTT.

The chain uses TRBV27 and TRBJ2-7; the match to TRBD1 covers 10 bases. CDR1 and CDR2 from the germline V gene are MNHEY and SMNVEV (reference sequence). CDR3 length equals 15 residues. V trimming: 6 bases; J trimming: 2 bases; junction bases outside the gene matches: 7. The CDR3 sequence is CASSIPGTGAYEQYF. DNA of the CDR3: TGTGCCAGCAGCATACCCGGGACAGGGGCCTACGAGCAGTACTTC.

The gene calls are TRBV6-5 and TRBJ2-5; D gene unclear. V shed 0 bases and J shed 5 bases, with 13 bases lying between them. CDR1 and CDR2 (germline): MNHEY, SVGAGI. The CDR3 is 15 amino acids. The CDR3 here is CASSYSPPFQETQYF. In nucleotides, the CDR3 is TGTGCCAGCAGTTACTCCCCACCATTCCAGGAGACCCAGTACTTC.

A few counts support this clone. The chain combines TRBV5-1 with TRBJ2-2, with D unresolved. Trimming removed 1 base at V and 6 bases at J, with 10 bases between. Germline V gene lookup returns CDR1 SGHRS and CDR2 YFSETQ. The CDR3 loop spans 14 amino acids. CDR3 region: CASSLLLRSGELFF. The CDR3 DNA sequence: TGCGCCAGCAGCTTGCTGCTGCGTTCCGGGGAGCTGTTTTTT.

This clone was seen only a few times. The chain employs TRBV5-1 and TRBJ2-1, with 12 bases that match TRBD2. Per the germline V gene, CDR1 is SGHRS and CDR2 is YFSETQ. V lost 3 bases, J lost 5 bases, and 15 bases stayed unmatched. This CDR3 comprises 19 residues. CDR3 sequence reads: CASSYGTVGTSGPNNEQFF. In nucleotides, the CDR3 is TGCGCCAGCAGCTACGGGACCGTCGGGACTAGCGGGCCCAACAATGAGCAGTTCTTC.

The chain carries TRBV19 and TRBJ1-2; D may be TRBD1 (6 bases). The germline gives CDR1 LNHDA, CDR2 SQIVND (reference sequence). The V gene lost 5 bases and the J gene lost 4 bases, with 14 bases spanning the gap. The CDR3 runs 14 residues. CDR3: CASSPRTAFYGYTF. The CDR3 nucleotides read TGTGCCAGTAGTCCCAGGACAGCCTTCTATGGCTACACCTTC.

The chain recombines TRBV5-1 with TRBJ1-5, with 8 bases identical to TRBD1. The CDR3 consists of 15 residues. J lost 3 bases, V lost 3 bases, and 5 bases had no gene match. The germline gives CDR1 SGHRS, CDR2 YFSETQ. CDR3 coding DNA: TGCGCCAGCAGCTGGGAGGGACAGGTCAATCAGCCCCAGCATTTT. Translated, it gives CASSWEGQVNQPQHF.

The gene calls are TRBV19 and TRBJ2-7, with D maybe TRBD1 (5 bases). The V end was cut by 3 bases, the J end by 4 bases, with 19 bases between. The CDR3 is 16 residues long. The V gene's germline CDR1 is LNHDA and CDR2 SQIVND (reference sequence). CDR3 amino acids: CASSIHPAGKMYEQYF. CDR3 nucleotides: TGTGCCAGTAGTATTCACCCCGCAGGGAAAATGTACGAGCAGTACTTC.

The chain couples TRBV30 to TRBJ2-1, with 7 positions matching TRBD2. This CDR3 region has 14 residues. Germline CDR1 and CDR2: GTSNPN and SVGIG (reference sequence). With 4 bases clipped from V and 4 bases from J, the junction kept 7 bases outside the gene matches. The CDR3 nucleotides are TGTGCCTGGACGCCGGGAGGTGGGTACAATGAGCAGTTCTTC. Amino acid sequence: CAWTPGGGYNEQFF.

The genes are TRBV29-1 and TRBJ2-7, with TRBD2 matching over 15 bases. Germline V CDR1 and CDR2: SQVTM, ANQGSEA. The CDR3 has 15 residues. Trimming at V came to 2 bases and at J to 4 bases, leaving 3 bases not matched to a gene. Written as DNA, the CDR3 is TGCAGCGTTGAAAGTGGACTAGCGGGAGGGTACGAGCAGTACTTC. Translation: CSVESGLAGGYEQYF.

V gene TRBV5-1 combines with J gene TRBJ1-1, with 9 nucleotides matching TRBD1. This CDR3 is built from 15 residues. V gave up 1 base and J gave up 1 base; unmatched junction bases: 2. The germline V gene encodes CDR1 SGHRS and CDR2 YFSETQ. CDR3 sequence (DNA): TGCGCCAGCAGCTTGACAGGGGGCGAGAACACTGAAGCTTTCTTT. Translated, it gives CASSLTGGENTEAFF. The variable domain in full, with the rest retrieved from reference TRBV5-1 and TRBJ1-1, is KAGVTQTPRYLIKTRGQQVTLSCSPISGHRSVSWYQQTPGQGLQFLFEYFSETQRNKGNFPGRFSGRQFSNSRSEMNVSTLELGDSALYLCASSLTGGENTEAFFGQGTRLTVV.

The V call is TRBV5-1, the J call TRBJ2-5; no firm D call. This CDR3 contains 14 residues. Trimming removed 0 bases from V and 1 base from J, with 7 bases in between. Germline loops: CDR1 SGHRS, CDR2 YFSETQ. This CDR3 reads CASSLAGPQETQYF. DNA of the CDR3: TGCGCCAGCAGCTTGGCGGGTCCCCAAGAGACCCAGTACTTC. Drawing the rest from reference TRBV5-1 and TRBJ2-5, the complete variable domain is KAGVTQTPRYLIKTRGQQVTLSCSPISGHRSVSWYQQTPGQGLQFLFEYFSETQRNKGNFPGRFSGRQFSNSRSEMNVSTLELGDSALYLCASSLAGPQETQYFGPGTRLLVL.

The chain combines TRBV9 with TRBJ1-2; the D is unclear. Between the trimmed V and J ends, which lost 3 bases and 3 bases, there was a span of 15 bases. The CDR3 loop spans 15 amino acids. Germline V gene sequence: CDR1 SGDLS, CDR2 YYNGEE. The CDR3 sequence is CASSASGGGYYGYTF. The CDR3 region has the DNA TGTGCCAGCAGCGCGAGCGGAGGTGGGTACTATGGCTACACCTTC. The full variable domain, rest sourced from reference TRBV9 and TRBJ1-2, is DSGVTQTPKHLITATGQRVTLRCSPRSGDLSVYWYQQSLDQGLQFLIQYYNGEERAKGNILERFSAQQFPDLHSELNLSSLELGDSALYFCASSASGGGYYGYTFGSGTRLTVV.

V usage is TRBV27 and J usage is TRBJ2-7, with D unclear. V lost 0 bases and J 2 bases, leaving 5 bases between the germline ends. This CDR3 is 13 amino acids long. The V gene's germline CDR1 is MNHEY and CDR2 SMNVEV (reference sequence). CDR3 residues: CASSLSEPYEQYF. The CDR3 DNA sequence: TGTGCCAGCAGTTTATCCGAGCCCTACGAGCAGTACTTC.

This clone appeared a few times. The chain has TRBV7-9 and TRBJ2-1; 7 nucleotides match TRBD2. Trimming took 1 base from V and 8 from J; bases not matched to a gene: 8. The CDR3 is made up of 15 amino acids. Germline CDR1 and CDR2: SEHNR and FQNEAQ (reference sequence). CDR3 coding DNA: TGTGCCAGCAGCTTAGGTTCCTTTGCGGGGGATGAGCAGTTCTTC. Its protein is CASSLGSFAGDEQFF.

This chain uses TRBV18 with TRBJ2-3; 10 nucleotides line up with TRBD1. The germline V gene encodes CDR1 KGHSH and CDR2 LQKENI. This CDR3 comprises 15 residues. V shed 3 bases, J shed 4 bases, and the junction held 4 bases outside the gene matches. CDR3: CASSPGQGPADTQYF. CDR3 bases: TGTGCCAGCTCACCGGGACAGGGGCCGGCAGATACGCAGTATTTT. Together with reference TRBV18 and TRBJ2-3, the CDR3 gives the full variable domain: NAGVMQNPRHLVRRRGQEARLRCSPMKGHSHVYWYRQLPEEGLKFMVYLQKENIIDESGMPKERFSAEFPKEGPSILRIQQVVRGDSAAYFCASSPGQGPADTQYFGPGTRLTVL.

This sequence joins TRBV7-6 and TRBJ1-3; 7 bases are shared with TRBD1. J gave up 4 bases and V 4 bases, and 4 bases lay outside the gene matches. CDR1 is SGHVS, CDR2 FNYEAQ, per germline. The length of the CDR3 is 14 residues. The CDR3 bases are TGTGCCAGCAGCTCCACAGGGGACGGAAACACCATATATTTT. Its protein is CASSSTGDGNTIYF.

J is TRBJ2-7 and V is TRBV5-1; tentative D call: TRBD1 (7 bases). CDR3 size: 17 residues. The ends were cut back, 3 bases at V and 3 bases at J, with 22 bases in the middle. Germline loops: CDR1 SGHRS, CDR2 YFSETQ. The CDR3 DNA reads TGCGCCAGCAGCTCTCGGGGGCCCGGGACAGAAGGCTACGAGCAGTACTTC. Protein sequence: CASSSRGPGTEGYEQYF.